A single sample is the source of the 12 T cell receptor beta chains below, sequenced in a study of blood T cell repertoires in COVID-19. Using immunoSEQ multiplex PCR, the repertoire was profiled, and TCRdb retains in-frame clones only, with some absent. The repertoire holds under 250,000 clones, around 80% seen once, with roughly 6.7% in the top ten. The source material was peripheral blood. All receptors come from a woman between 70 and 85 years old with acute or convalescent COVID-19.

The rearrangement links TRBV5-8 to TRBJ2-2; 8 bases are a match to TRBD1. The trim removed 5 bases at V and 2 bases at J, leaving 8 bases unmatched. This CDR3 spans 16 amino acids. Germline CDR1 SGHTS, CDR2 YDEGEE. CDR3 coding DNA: TGTGCCAGCAGACTAGGACAGGGACTCAACACCGGGGAGCTGTTTTTT. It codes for CASRLGQGLNTGELFF.

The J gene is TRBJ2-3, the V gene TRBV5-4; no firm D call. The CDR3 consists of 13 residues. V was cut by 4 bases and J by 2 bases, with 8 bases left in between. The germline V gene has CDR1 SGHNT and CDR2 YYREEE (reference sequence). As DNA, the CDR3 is TGTGCCAGCAGCACAACCGCCACAGATACGCAGTATTTT. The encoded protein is CASSTTATDTQYF.

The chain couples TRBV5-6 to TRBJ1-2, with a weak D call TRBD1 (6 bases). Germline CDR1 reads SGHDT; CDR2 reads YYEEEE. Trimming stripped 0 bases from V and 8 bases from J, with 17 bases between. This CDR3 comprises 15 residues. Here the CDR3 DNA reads TGTGCCAGCAGCTTGGCGGGGGCGGGGGCAGGAGGCTACACCTTC. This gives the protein CASSLAGAGAGGYTF.

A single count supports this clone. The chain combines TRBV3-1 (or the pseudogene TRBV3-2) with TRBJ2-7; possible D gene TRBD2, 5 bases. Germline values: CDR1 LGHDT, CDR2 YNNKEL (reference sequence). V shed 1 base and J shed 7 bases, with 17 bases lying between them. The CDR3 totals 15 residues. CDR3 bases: TGTGCCAGCAGCCAAGGAAGTCTAGCCCCGGGTGAGCAGTACTTC. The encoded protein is CASSQGSLAPGEQYF.

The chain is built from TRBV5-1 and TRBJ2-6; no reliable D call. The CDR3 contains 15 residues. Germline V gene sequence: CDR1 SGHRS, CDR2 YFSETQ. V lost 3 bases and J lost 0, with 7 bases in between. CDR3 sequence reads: CASSSRFSGANVLTF. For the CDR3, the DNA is TGCGCCAGCAGCTCCCGGTTCTCTGGGGCCAACGTCCTGACTTTC.

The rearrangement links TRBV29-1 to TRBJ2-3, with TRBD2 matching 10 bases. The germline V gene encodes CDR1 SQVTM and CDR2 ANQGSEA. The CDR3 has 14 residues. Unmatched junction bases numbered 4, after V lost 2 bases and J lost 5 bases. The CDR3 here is CSVETSGVGDTQYF. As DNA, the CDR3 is TGCAGCGTTGAAACTAGCGGGGTGGGAGATACGCAGTATTTT.

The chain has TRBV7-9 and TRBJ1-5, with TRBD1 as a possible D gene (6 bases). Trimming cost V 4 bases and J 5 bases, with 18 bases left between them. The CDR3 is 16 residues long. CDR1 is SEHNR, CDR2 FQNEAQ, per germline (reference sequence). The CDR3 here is CASSSGQGRRDQPQHF. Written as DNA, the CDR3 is TGTGCCAGCAGCTCCGGTCAGGGGAGAAGGGATCAGCCCCAGCATTTT. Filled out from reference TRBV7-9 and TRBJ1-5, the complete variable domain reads DTGVSQNPRHKITKRGQNVTFRCDPISEHNRLYWYRQTLGQGPEFLTYFQNEAQLEKSRLLSDRFSAERPKGSFSTLEIQRTEQGDSAMYLCASSSGQGRRDQPQHFGDGTRLSIL.

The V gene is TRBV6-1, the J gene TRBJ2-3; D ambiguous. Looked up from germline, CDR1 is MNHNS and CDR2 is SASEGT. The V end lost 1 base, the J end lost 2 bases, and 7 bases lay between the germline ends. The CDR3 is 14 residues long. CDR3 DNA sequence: TGTGCCAGCAGTGAAGGCGGCCCCACAGATACGCAGTATTTT. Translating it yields CASSEGGPTDTQYF.

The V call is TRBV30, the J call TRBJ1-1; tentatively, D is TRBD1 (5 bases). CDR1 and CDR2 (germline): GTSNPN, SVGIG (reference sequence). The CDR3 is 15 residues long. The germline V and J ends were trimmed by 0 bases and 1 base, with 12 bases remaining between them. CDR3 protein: CAWSVRSGGNTEAFF. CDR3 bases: TGTGCCTGGAGTGTACGATCGGGGGGGAACACTGAAGCTTTCTTT.

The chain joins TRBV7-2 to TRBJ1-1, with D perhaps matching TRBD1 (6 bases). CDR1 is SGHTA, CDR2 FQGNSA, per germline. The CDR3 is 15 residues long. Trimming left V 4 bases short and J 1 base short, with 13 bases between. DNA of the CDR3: TGTGCCAGCAGCTATACACAGGGAAGGAACACTGAAGCTTTCTTT. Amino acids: CASSYTQGRNTEAFF.

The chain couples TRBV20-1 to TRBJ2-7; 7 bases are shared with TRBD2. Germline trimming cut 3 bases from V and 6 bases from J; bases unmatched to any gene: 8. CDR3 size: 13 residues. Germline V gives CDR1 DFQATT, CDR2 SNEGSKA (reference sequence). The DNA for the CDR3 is TGCAGTGCTAGTTTGGGGGGGATGGGCGAGCAGTACTTC. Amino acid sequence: CSASLGGMGEQYF.

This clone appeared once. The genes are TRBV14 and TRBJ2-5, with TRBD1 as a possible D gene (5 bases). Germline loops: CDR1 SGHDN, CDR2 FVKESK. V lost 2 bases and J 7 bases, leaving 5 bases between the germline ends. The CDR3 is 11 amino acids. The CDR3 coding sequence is TGTGCCAGCAGCCAAAGGGGGACCCAGTACTTC. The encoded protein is CASSQRGTQYF.